This T cell receptor (beta chain) was identified in a study of CD8 T cells in ankylosing spondylitis. Overall study findings and caveats: Relatively scarce in peripheral blood, disease-linked clones were CD8+. Some of these motif variants have turned up before, in reports on reactive arthritis synovial fluid and blood. A motif in TCR beta, a set of roughly eight highly homologous variants, appeared characteristic of ankylosing spondylitis blood.

The CDR3 is made up of 16 amino acids. The junction had 4 bases not matched to a gene; V was cut back by 0 bases and J by 7 bases. Germline values: CDR1 SGHAT, CDR2 FQNNGV. This clonotype came up a few times. Antigen: not known. Molecular-barcoded quantitative 5'-RACE produced these TCR beta libraries. TCRdb itself ran the 5' RACE reads through MiXCR, one entry per CDR3 protein. The sample comprises under 300,000 distinct CDR3 sequences, roughly a tenth of which are singletons, and about 6.8% rests with the top ten. The receptor was isolated from a male donor with ankylosing spondylitis or in good health (not recorded which). The sample was blood, either unsorted or a sorted T cell fraction (not recorded which). The rearrangement uses TRBV11-2 and TRBJ2-1, with TRBD2 matching over 12 bases. The CDR3 sequence is CASSLDTGTSGNEQFF. DNA of the CDR3: TGTGCCAGCAGCTTAGATACCGGGACTAGCGGGAATGAGCAGTTCTTC.